Below are 9 T cell receptor beta chains sequenced from a single sample in a study of blood T cell repertoires in COVID-19. Only in-frame clones appear in the TCRdb table, and some are missing; sequencing was by immunoSEQ multiplex PCR. The sample shows about 200,000 clones, 84% of them seen only once. Sequencing was carried out using peripheral blood. The receptors derive from a woman aged 70-85 years with active or convalescent COVID-19.

The chain uses TRBV4-2 and TRBJ2-2; no clear D gene. Germline CDR1 and CDR2: LGHNA and YNFKEQ. The CDR3 has 14 residues. With 2 bases removed from V and 4 bases from J, the gap between germline ends came to 8 bases. The CDR3 DNA sequence: TGTGCCAGCAGCCAATCCCCAGTCACCGGGGAGCTGTTTTTT. Translated: CASSQSPVTGELFF.

This clone is a singleton in its sample. V is TRBV5-1 and J is TRBJ2-1, with 7 bases lining up with TRBD2. The V and J ends lost 2 bases and 0 bases, in that order; junction bases with no gene match: 11. Germline V gene lookup returns CDR1 SGHRS and CDR2 YFSETQ. This CDR3 is built from 18 residues. CDR3 in amino acids: CASSFGRGGLSSYNEQFF. The CDR3 DNA sequence: TGCGCCAGCAGCTTCGGACGCGGGGGACTTAGCTCCTACAATGAGCAGTTCTTC. The full variable domain, its missing parts supplied by reference TRBV5-1 and TRBJ2-1, is KAGVTQTPRYLIKTRGQQVTLSCSPISGHRSVSWYQQTPGQGLQFLFEYFSETQRNKGNFPGRFSGRQFSNSRSEMNVSTLELGDSALYLCASSFGRGGLSSYNEQFFGPGTRLTVL.

The V and J genes are TRBV2 and TRBJ2-3; 8 bases agree with TRBD1. V trimming: 6 bases; J trimming: 5 bases; junction bases outside the gene matches: 1. The germline CDR1 and CDR2 sequences are SNHLY and FYNNEI. CDR3 size: 12 residues. CDR3 sequence reads: CASRTGVDTQYF. DNA of the CDR3: TGTGCCAGCAGGACAGGGGTAGATACGCAGTATTTT.

The chain combines TRBV2 with TRBJ1-5, with D unresolved. Trimming stripped 1 base from V and 0 bases from J, with 13 bases between. Germline V gene data show CDR1 as SNHLY and CDR2 as FYNNEI. The CDR3 loop spans 17 amino acids. In DNA form, the CDR3 reads TGTGCCAGCAGTGAAGTGGGAGGCCCTTATAGCAATCAGCCCCAGCATTTT. Encoded protein: CASSEVGGPYSNQPQHF. Looking up the rest from reference TRBV2 and TRBJ1-5 gives the full variable domain: EPEVTQTPSHQVTQMGQEVILRCVPISNHLYFYWYRQILGQKVEFLVSFYNNEISEKSEIFDDQFSVERPDGSNFTLKIRSTKLEDSAMYFCASSEVGGPYSNQPQHFGDGTRLSIL.

The V and J genes are TRBV11-2 and TRBJ2-1; D is ambiguous. Trimming removed 5 bases at V and 5 bases at J, with 10 bases between. The CDR3 is 13 residues long. Germline V gene sequence: CDR1 SGHAT, CDR2 FQNNGV. This CDR3 is CASSPGTHNEQFF. The CDR3, as DNA: TGTGCCAGCAGCCCAGGCACCCACAATGAGCAGTTCTTC. Combining the CDR3 with reference TRBV11-2 and TRBJ2-1 gives the whole variable domain EAGVAQSPRYKIIEKRQSVAFWCNPISGHATLYWYQQILGQGPKLLIQFQNNGVVDDSQLPKDRFSAERLKGVDSTLKIQPAKLEDSAVYLCASSPGTHNEQFFGPGTRLTVL.

With regard to this clone: One end of the junction does not line up with germline, which may come from a read error. The rearrangement uses TRBV5-4 and TRBJ1-5, with D hard to call. CDR1 and CDR2 from the germline V gene are SGHNT and YYREEE (reference sequence). CDR3 size: 14 residues. CDR3 DNA: TGTGCCAGCAGCTCGGAGGGTAGCGATCAGCCCCAGCATTTT. Its translation is CASSSEGSDQPQHF.

This clone was detected only once. The CDR3 spells CASSPRNRASGANVLTF. DNA for the CDR3: TGTGCCAGCAGCCCGCGAAACAGGGCCTCTGGGGCCAACGTCCTGACTTTC. The rearrangement uses TRBV7-2 and TRBJ2-6; D possibly corresponds to TRBD1 (6 bases). The germline V and J ends were trimmed by 5 bases and 0 bases, with 14 bases remaining between them. The germline gives CDR1 SGHTA, CDR2 FQGNSA. This CDR3 is 17 amino acids long.

The gene calls are TRBV7-8 and TRBJ2-1; D is perhaps TRBD1 (6 bases). V was pared by 5 bases and J by 8 bases, with 19 bases between. Germline CDR1 SGHVS, CDR2 FQNEAQ. The CDR3 has 15 residues. CDR3 coding DNA: TGTGCCAGCAGCCCCCGGGTGAGGGGGACCCATGAGCAGTTCTTC. Its translation is CASSPRVRGTHEQFF.

The rearrangement joins TRBV21-1 to TRBJ2-2; no check of the table's D call, TRBD1, against the DNA was made. TRBV21-1 is assigned pseudogene status. CDR3 size: 14 residues. Written as DNA, the CDR3 is TGTGCCAGCAGGAACAGGCCGAACACCGGGGAGCTGTTTTTT. Protein: CASRNRPNTGELFF.